A selection of T cell receptor beta chains follows, all from one sample in a study of cytomegalovirus exposure and HLA in healthy donors. Produced via immunoSEQ multiplex PCR; TCRdb's table is partial and in-frame only. This table has 130,000 or so clones, about 8.5% appearing once. The sequenced sample consisted of PBMCs. The source of these receptors is a man between 35 and 55 years old in good health and CMV-seronegative. Both conserved end residues are part of each CDR3. Each record gives: D gene, V gene, clone size, J gene, CDR3 length, CDR3 protein, CDR3 DNA. A D gene is named only where the DNA matches it firmly. Clone size is given for some rows only: seen once, a few or many times, or a class if the clone is expanded.

d_gene: TRBD2; v_gene: TRBV9; abundance: .; j_gene: TRBJ2-3; len: 18; CDR3aa: CASSTPRAGGPRTDTQYF; CDR3nt: TGTGCCAGCAGTACCCCCCGGGCGGGGGGGCCGCGCACAGATACGCAGTATTTT
d_gene: TRBD1; v_gene: TRBV7-2; abundance: .; j_gene: TRBJ2-5; len: 14; CDR3aa: CASSWRQGRETQYF; CDR3nt: TGTGCCAGCAGCTGGAGACAGGGTCGGGAGACCCAGTACTTC
d_gene: TRBD1; v_gene: TRBV6-6; abundance: few; j_gene: TRBJ1-3; len: 15; CDR3aa: CASSYLTGYGNTIYF; CDR3nt: TGTGCCAGCAGTTACCTGACAGGGTATGGAAACACCATATATTTT
d_gene: .; v_gene: TRBV7-9; abundance: few; j_gene: TRBJ1-1; len: 10; CDR3aa: CASSPLEAFF; CDR3nt: TGTGCCAGCAGCCCCCTGGAAGCTTTCTTT
d_gene: .; v_gene: TRBV28; abundance: .; j_gene: TRBJ2-7; len: 16; CDR3aa: CASSGRRGGLNYEQYF; CDR3nt: TGTGCCAGCAGTGGAAGGAGGGGTGGCCTCAACTACGAGCAGTACTTC
d_gene: .; v_gene: TRBV19; abundance: few; j_gene: TRBJ1-5; len: 12; CDR3aa: CASSGQNQPQHF; CDR3nt: TGTGCCAGTAGCGGACAGAATCAGCCCCAGCATTTT
d_gene: .; v_gene: TRBV4-1; abundance: .; j_gene: TRBJ2-7; len: 13; CDR3aa: CASSQEAVYEQYF; CDR3nt: TGCGCCAGCAGCCAAGAGGCAGTTTACGAGCAGTACTTC
d_gene: .; v_gene: TRBV27; abundance: few; j_gene: TRBJ1-3; len: 15; CDR3aa: CASSIGLFPGNTIYF; CDR3nt: TGTGCCAGCAGTATTGGACTGTTTCCAGGAAACACCATATATTTT
d_gene: .; v_gene: TRBV4-1; abundance: .; j_gene: TRBJ2-5; len: 14; CDR3aa: CASSQDAAQETQYF; CDR3nt: TGCGCCAGCAGCCAAGATGCGGCTCAAGAGACCCAGTACTTC
d_gene: TRBD1; v_gene: TRBV4-1; abundance: .; j_gene: TRBJ1-1; len: 16; CDR3aa: CASSPRTGNIRTEAFF; CDR3nt: TGCGCCAGCAGCCCCCGGACAGGGAACATACGGACTGAAGCTTTCTTT
d_gene: TRBD2; v_gene: TRBV27; abundance: few; j_gene: TRBJ2-1; len: 17; CDR3aa: CASKWGSGGKLYNEQFF; CDR3nt: TGTGCCAGCAAATGGGGTAGCGGGGGAAAACTCTACAATGAGCAGTTCTTC
d_gene: .; v_gene: TRBV4-1; abundance: few; j_gene: TRBJ2-3; len: 15; CDR3aa: CASSQEAGHTDTQYF; CDR3nt: TGCGCCAGCAGCCAAGAGGCGGGGCACACAGATACGCAGTATTTT
d_gene: .; v_gene: TRBV5-4; abundance: few; j_gene: TRBJ2-1; len: 15; CDR3aa: CASSFRRESYNEQFF; CDR3nt: TGTGCCAGCAGCTTCCGACGGGAGAGCTACAATGAGCAGTTCTTC